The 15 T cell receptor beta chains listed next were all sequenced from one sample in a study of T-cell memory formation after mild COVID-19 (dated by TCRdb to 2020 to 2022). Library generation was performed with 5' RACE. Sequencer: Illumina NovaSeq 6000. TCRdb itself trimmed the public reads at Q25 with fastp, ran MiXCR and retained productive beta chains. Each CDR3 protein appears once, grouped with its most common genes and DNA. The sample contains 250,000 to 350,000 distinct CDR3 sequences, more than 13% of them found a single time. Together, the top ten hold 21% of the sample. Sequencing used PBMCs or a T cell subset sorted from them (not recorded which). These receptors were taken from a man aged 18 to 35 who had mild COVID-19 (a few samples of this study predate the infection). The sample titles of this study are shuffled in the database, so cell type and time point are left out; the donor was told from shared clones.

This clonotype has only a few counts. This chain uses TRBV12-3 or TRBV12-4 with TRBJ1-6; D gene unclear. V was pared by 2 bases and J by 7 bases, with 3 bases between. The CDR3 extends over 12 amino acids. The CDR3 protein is CASSLPNSPLHF. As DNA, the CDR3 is TGTGCCAGCAGTTTACCGAATTCACCCCTCCACTTT.

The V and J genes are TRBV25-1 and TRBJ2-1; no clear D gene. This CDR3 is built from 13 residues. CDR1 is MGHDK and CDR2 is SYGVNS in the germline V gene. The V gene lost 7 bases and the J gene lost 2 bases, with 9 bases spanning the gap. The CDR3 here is CASTGNAYNEQFF. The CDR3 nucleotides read TGTGCCAGCACTGGCAATGCCTACAATGAGCAGTTCTTC.

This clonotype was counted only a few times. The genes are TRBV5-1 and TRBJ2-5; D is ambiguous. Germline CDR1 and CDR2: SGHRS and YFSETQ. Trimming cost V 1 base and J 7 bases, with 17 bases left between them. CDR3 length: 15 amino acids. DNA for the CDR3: TGCGCCAGCAGCTTGAACAGCAAACCCCCGGGGACCCAGTACTTC. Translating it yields CASSLNSKPPGTQYF. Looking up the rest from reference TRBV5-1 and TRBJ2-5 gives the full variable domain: KAGVTQTPRYLIKTRGQQVTLSCSPISGHRSVSWYQQTPGQGLQFLFEYFSETQRNKGNFPGRFSGRQFSNSRSEMNVSTLELGDSALYLCASSLNSKPPGTQYFGPGTRLLVL.

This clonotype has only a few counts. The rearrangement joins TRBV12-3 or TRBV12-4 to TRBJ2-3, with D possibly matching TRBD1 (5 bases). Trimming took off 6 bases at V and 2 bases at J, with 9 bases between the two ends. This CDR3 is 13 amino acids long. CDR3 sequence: CASSKQDTDTQYF. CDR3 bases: TGTGCCAGCAGCAAACAGGACACAGATACGCAGTATTTT.

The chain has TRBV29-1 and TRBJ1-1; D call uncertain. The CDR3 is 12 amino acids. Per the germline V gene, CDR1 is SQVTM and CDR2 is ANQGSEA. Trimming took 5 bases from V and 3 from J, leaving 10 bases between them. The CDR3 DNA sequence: TGCAGCGTTCCATGGGGTTACACTGAAGCTTTCTTT. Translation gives CSVPWGYTEAFF.

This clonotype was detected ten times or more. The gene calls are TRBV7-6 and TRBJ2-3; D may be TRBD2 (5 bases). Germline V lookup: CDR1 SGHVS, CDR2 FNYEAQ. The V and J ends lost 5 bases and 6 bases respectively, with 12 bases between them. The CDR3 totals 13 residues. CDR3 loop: CASSPWESDTQYF. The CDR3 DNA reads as TGTGCCAGCAGCCCTTGGGAGTCGGATACGCAGTATTTT.

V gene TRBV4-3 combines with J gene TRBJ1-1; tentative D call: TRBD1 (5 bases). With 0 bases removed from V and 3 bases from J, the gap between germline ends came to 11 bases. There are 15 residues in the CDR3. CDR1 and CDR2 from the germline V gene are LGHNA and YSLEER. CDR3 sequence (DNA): TGCGCCAGCAGCCAAGATTGGCAGGGAGACACTGAAGCTTTCTTT. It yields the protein CASSQDWQGDTEAFF.

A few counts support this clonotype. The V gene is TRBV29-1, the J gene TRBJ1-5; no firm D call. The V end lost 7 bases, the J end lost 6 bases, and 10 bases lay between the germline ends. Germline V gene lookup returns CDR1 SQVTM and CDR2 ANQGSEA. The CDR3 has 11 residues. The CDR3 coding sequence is TGCAGCGCTGGAGATGGTCAGCCCCAGCATTTT. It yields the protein CSAGDGQPQHF.

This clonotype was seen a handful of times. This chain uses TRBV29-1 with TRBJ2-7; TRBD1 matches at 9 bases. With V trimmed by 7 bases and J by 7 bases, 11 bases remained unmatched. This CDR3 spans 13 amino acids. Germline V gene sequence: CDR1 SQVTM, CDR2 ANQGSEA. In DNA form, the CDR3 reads TGCAGCGCTAACCCCACAGGGGGCGTTGAGCAGTACTTC. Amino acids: CSANPTGGVEQYF.

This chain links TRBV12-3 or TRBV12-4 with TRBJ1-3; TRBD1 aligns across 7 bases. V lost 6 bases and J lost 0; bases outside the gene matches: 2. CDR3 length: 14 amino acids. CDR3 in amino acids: CASRTGNSGNTIYF. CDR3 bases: TGTGCCAGCAGGACAGGGAACTCTGGAAACACCATATATTTT.

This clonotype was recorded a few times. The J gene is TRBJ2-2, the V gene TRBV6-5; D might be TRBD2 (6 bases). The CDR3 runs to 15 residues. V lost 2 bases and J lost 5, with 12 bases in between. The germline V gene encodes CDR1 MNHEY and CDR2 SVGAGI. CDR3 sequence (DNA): TGTGCCAGCAGTTACCAACTCCGGGGGACCGGGGAGCTGTTTTTT. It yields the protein CASSYQLRGTGELFF.

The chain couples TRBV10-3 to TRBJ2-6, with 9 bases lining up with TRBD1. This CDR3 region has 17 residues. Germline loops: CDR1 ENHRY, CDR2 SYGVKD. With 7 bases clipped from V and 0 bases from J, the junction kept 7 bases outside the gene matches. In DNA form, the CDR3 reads TGTGCCATCACAGGGGGGACAGGGCCCTCTGGGGCCAACGTCCTGACTTTC. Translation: CAITGGTGPSGANVLTF.

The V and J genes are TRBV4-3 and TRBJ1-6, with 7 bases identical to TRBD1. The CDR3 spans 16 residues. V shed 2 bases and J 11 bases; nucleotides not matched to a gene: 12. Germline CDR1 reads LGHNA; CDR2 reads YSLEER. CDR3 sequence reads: CASSQSGGTASTPLHF. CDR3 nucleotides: TGCGCCAGCAGCCAAAGTGGTGGGACAGCCTCAACACCCCTCCACTTT.

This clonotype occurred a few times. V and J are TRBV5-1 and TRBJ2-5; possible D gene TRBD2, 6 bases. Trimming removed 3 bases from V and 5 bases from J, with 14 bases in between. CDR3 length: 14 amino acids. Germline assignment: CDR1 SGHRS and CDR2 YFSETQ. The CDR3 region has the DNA TGCGCCAGCAGCTGGGCCCGGAGCGGGGAGACCCAGTACTTC. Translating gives CASSWARSGETQYF.

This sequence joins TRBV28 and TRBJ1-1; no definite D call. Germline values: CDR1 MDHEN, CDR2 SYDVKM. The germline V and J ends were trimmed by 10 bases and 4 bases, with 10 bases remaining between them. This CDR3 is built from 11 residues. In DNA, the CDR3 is TGTGCCACAAGCGACATCACTGAAGCTTTCTTT. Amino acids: CATSDITEAFF.